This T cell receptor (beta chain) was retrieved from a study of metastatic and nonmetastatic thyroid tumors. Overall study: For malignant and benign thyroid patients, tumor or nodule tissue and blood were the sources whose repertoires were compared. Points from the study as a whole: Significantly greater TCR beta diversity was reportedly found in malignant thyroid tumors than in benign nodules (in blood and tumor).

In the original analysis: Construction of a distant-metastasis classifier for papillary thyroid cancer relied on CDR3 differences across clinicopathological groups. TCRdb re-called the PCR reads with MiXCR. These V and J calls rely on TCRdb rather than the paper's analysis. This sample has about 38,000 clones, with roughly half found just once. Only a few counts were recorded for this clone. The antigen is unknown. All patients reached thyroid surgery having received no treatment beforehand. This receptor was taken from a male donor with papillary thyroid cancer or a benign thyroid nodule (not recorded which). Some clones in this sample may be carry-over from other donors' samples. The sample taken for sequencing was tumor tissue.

The CDR3 loop reads CASSRGLAGVPGANVLTF. The DNA for the CDR3 is TGCGCCAGCAGCCGAGGACTAGCGGGAGTGCCCGGGGCCAACGTCCTGACTTTC. This chain connects TRBV4-1 to TRBJ2-6; 13 bases agree with TRBD2. The length of the CDR3 is 18 residues. Per the germline V gene, CDR1 is MGHRA and CDR2 is YSYEKL. V lost 4 bases and J lost 4; bases outside the gene matches: 7.